These 21 T cell receptor beta chains originate from one sample sequenced in a study of Ad26.COV2.S vaccination and SARS-CoV-2 variants. The assay was immunoSEQ multiplex PCR, and TCRdb's table has in-frame clones only and misses some. The sample holds 500,000 or so clones, 89% seen once. Treatment noted: roughly 20 received Ad26.COV2.S at low or high dose, single or two shots; about 5 received placebo; per-sample allocation not given. The samples were gathered on day 63 after the first injection of vaccine or placebo. The material was peripheral blood, obtained in a trial of Ad26.COV2.S vaccine versus placebo. These TCRs come from a person aged 18 to 65 who received the Ad26.COV2.S COVID-19 vaccine or a placebo.

The chain is built from TRBV5-1 and TRBJ2-5; 9 bases match TRBD2. V lost 0 bases, J lost 7 bases, and 7 bases stayed unmatched. The CDR3 has 15 amino acids. The germline CDR1 and CDR2 sequences are SGHRS and YFSETQ. In DNA, the CDR3 is TGCGCCAGCAGCTTGGCTCTAGCGGGATCGGGGACCCAGTACTTC. Translating it yields CASSLALAGSGTQYF.

The V gene is TRBV19, the J gene TRBJ2-5; D perhaps matches TRBD2 (5 bases). This CDR3 spans 15 amino acids. The germline V gene encodes CDR1 LNHDA and CDR2 SQIVND (reference sequence). The ends were cut back, 6 bases at V and 4 bases at J, with 18 bases in the middle. The CDR3 reads CASRSRGSGSETQYF. The CDR3 DNA follows: TGTGCCAGTAGAAGCCGAGGTTCGGGGTCAGAGACCCAGTACTTC.

The V call is TRBV7-9, the J call TRBJ1-1; D is unresolved. The CDR3 covers 13 residues. Trimming removed 3 bases at V and 1 base at J, with 6 bases between. Germline V gives CDR1 SEHNR, CDR2 FQNEAQ (reference sequence). As DNA, the CDR3 is TGTGCCAGCAGCTTTGTCCAGAACACTGAAGCTTTCTTT. This translates into CASSFVQNTEAFF.

The J gene is TRBJ2-3, the V gene TRBV5-6; TRBD1 might be the D (5 bases). This CDR3 comprises 12 residues. CDR1 is SGHDT, CDR2 YYEEEE, per germline. Trimming left V 5 bases short and J 5 bases short, with 9 bases between. CDR3 DNA: TGTGCCAGCAGTTATACAGGAGATACGCAGTATTTT. This codes for CASSYTGDTQYF.

Details on this clone: Other nucleotide sequences in the sample specify the same CDR3. V is TRBV28 and J is TRBJ1-2; TRBD1 agrees at 7 bases. Trimming removed 3 bases from V and 2 bases from J; junction bases left unmatched: 3. The CDR3 is 14 residues long. The V gene's germline CDR1 is MDHEN and CDR2 SYDVKM. The CDR3 region has the DNA TGTGCCAGCAGTTTCCCAGGGGGAAACTATGGCTACACCTTC. This translates into CASSFPGGNYGYTF.

The rearrangement joins TRBV7-8 to TRBJ2-1; possible D gene TRBD2, 6 bases. The length of the CDR3 is 14 residues. V lost 5 bases and J lost 8, with 16 bases in between. Germline V lookup: CDR1 SGHVS, CDR2 FQNEAQ. The CDR3 loop is CASSPLAGLHEQFF. DNA of the CDR3: TGTGCCAGCAGCCCCCTTGCGGGGTTGCATGAGCAGTTCTTC.

The chain employs TRBV6-1 and TRBJ1-4; D not resolved. Trimming removed 3 bases at V and 0 bases at J, with 8 bases between. CDR1 and CDR2 from the germline V gene are MNHNS and SASEGT. The CDR3 is 15 amino acids. The CDR3 coding sequence is TGTGCCAGCAGTGATAAGGATACAACTAATGAAAAACTGTTTTTT. This gives the protein CASSDKDTTNEKLFF.

The rearrangement joins TRBV6-5 to TRBJ2-5; a weak D match, TRBD2 (6 bases). The CDR3 runs 16 residues. Per the germline V gene, CDR1 is MNHEY and CDR2 is SVGAGI. V was clipped by 0 bases and J by 4 bases, with 15 bases between them. The CDR3 nucleotides are TGTGCCAGCAGTTACTCGGGGTCGGGGGTGGCAGAGACCCAGTACTTC. Translating it yields CASSYSGSGVAETQYF.

The V and J genes are TRBV5-4 and TRBJ1-2, with D uncertain. V lost 1 base, J lost 9 bases, and 10 bases lay in between. Germline V gene sequence: CDR1 SGHNT, CDR2 YYREEE (reference sequence). The CDR3 extends over 12 amino acids. CDR3 in DNA: TGTGCCAGCAGCTTGCTGACAAGGAGCTACACCTTC. Translating gives CASSLLTRSYTF.

The chain is built from TRBV20-1 and TRBJ2-5; D may match TRBD1 or TRBD2 (5 bases each). Per the germline V gene, CDR1 is DFQATT and CDR2 is SNEGSKA (reference sequence). V lost 7 bases to trimming and J lost 4 bases, with 7 bases between them. The CDR3 is made up of 10 amino acids. CDR3: CSGGRETQYF. CDR3 sequence (DNA): TGCAGTGGGGGGAGAGAGACCCAGTACTTC.

The chain has TRBV27 and TRBJ2-6, with no clear D. Between the trimmed V and J ends, which lost 5 bases and 2 bases, there was a span of 7 bases. This CDR3 is 14 amino acids long. Germline values: CDR1 MNHEY, CDR2 SMNVEV (reference sequence). This CDR3 reads CASSRGTGANVLTF. CDR3 coding DNA: TGTGCCAGCAGTCGTGGTACTGGGGCCAACGTCCTGACTTTC.

The V call is TRBV2, the J call TRBJ1-4, with D possibly TRBD1 on 5 matching bases. The germline V gene has CDR1 SNHLY and CDR2 FYNNEI. V was pared by 5 bases and J by 3 bases, with 10 bases between. The CDR3 has 14 amino acids. The CDR3 DNA sequence: TGTGCCAGCAGTCGGGACGGAGCTAATGAAAAACTGTTTTTT. The encoded protein is CASSRDGANEKLFF.

This sequence joins TRBV6-5 and TRBJ1-4; 10 positions match TRBD1. Losses at the gene ends were 8 bases for V and 5 bases for J; bases not matched to a gene: 8. Germline V gene sequence: CDR1 MNHEY, CDR2 SVGAGI. This CDR3 region has 15 residues. In nucleotides, the CDR3 is TGTGCCAGCGGCCTCGGGGGACAGGGGAATGAAAAACTGTTTTTT. It yields the protein CASGLGGQGNEKLFF.

A note on this clone: Within the sample, other DNA sequences also encode this same CDR3. The gene calls are TRBV5-1 and TRBJ2-5; a possible D gene is TRBD1 (6 bases). Germline lookup yields CDR1 SGHRS and CDR2 YFSETQ. Trimming removed 4 bases from V and 2 bases from J, with 12 bases in between. The CDR3 has 14 amino acids. The CDR3 sequence is CASSLGGSQETQYF. The CDR3 coding sequence is TGCGCCAGCAGCCTAGGGGGTTCACAAGAGACCCAGTACTTC.

The chain recombines TRBV3-1 (or the pseudogene TRBV3-2) with TRBJ1-6, with D possibly TRBD1 on 5 matching bases. Per the germline V gene, CDR1 is LGHDT and CDR2 is YNNKEL (reference sequence). Trimming shortened V by 0 bases and J by 8 bases, and 11 bases separated the two germline ends. The CDR3 has 15 amino acids. CDR3 protein: CASSQDQGQDSPLHF. The DNA of the CDR3 is TGTGCCAGCAGCCAAGATCAGGGCCAAGATTCACCCCTCCACTTT.

CDR3 residues: CASSLDRATPNTEAFF. The CDR3 DNA reads as TGCGCCAGCAGCTTGGACAGGGCCACCCCCAACACTGAAGCTTTCTTT. The chain employs TRBV5-1 and TRBJ1-1; D perhaps matches TRBD1 (6 bases). The germline gives CDR1 SGHRS, CDR2 YFSETQ. The CDR3 length is 16 residues. V lost 0 bases, J lost 2 bases, and 14 bases lay in between.

The V and J genes are TRBV15 and TRBJ2-7, with D possibly matching TRBD1 (6 bases). The germline V and J ends were trimmed by 4 bases and 2 bases, with 12 bases remaining between them. CDR1 is LNHNV, CDR2 YYDKDF, per germline (reference sequence). CDR3 length: 14 amino acids. CDR3 nucleotide sequence: TGTGCCACCAGCACTGACAGGTGGGCCTACGAGCAGTACTTC. Its protein is CATSTDRWAYEQYF.

The CDR3: CASRSLIYPFHYGYTF. DNA for the CDR3: TGTGCCAGCAGATCCCTTATTTATCCATTTCACTATGGCTACACCTTC. V usage is TRBV28 and J usage is TRBJ1-2; D is unclear. The V and J ends lost 6 bases and 3 bases respectively, with 20 bases between them. The CDR3 is 16 amino acids. The germline CDR1 and CDR2 sequences are MDHEN and SYDVKM.

In nucleotides, the CDR3 is TGTGCCAGCAGCGATCCCGGGCCGGAAGCTTTCTTT. It translates to CASSDPGPEAFF. V and J are TRBV16 and TRBJ1-1; D gene unclear. The CDR3 sequence is 12 residues long. Per germline, CDR1 KGHSY and CDR2 FQNENV. V lost 5 bases and J lost 8, with 12 bases in between.

The CDR3 sequence: CASSPYSSRGYSNQPQHF. For the CDR3, the DNA is TGTGCCAGCAGTCCCTATTCCAGCCGAGGCTATAGCAATCAGCCCCAGCATTTT. The chain links TRBV27 to TRBJ1-5; D unresolved. The V end lost 5 bases, the J end lost 0 bases, and 20 bases lay between the germline ends. In germline, CDR1 is MNHEY, CDR2 SMNVEV (reference sequence). CDR3 length: 18 amino acids.

The gene calls are TRBV7-3 and TRBJ2-5; D is undetermined. CDR3 size: 15 residues. With 1 base removed from V and 0 bases from J, the gap between germline ends came to 9 bases. Germline V CDR1 and CDR2: SGHTA, FQGTGA. The CDR3 nucleotides are TGTGCCAGCAGCTTAATTGATAGGTACCAAGAGACCCAGTACTTC. This codes for CASSLIDRYQETQYF.